This T cell receptor beta chain was obtained from a study of shared clonotypes between healthy human individuals. Whole-study results and caveats: Clonotypes not shared had lower generation probabilities than those common to all four donors.

V was cut by 4 bases and J by 0 bases, with 13 bases left in between. The CDR3 is 15 amino acids. Per the germline V gene, CDR1 is SGHTS and CDR2 is YDEGEE. This table comes from immunoSEQ multiplex PCR, and its TCRdb copy is limited to in-frame clones, with some not included. The sample lists some 2,500,000 clones, roughly 93% occurring once. As to this clone: The antigen is not known.

The TCR sequence derives from a man aged 18 to 29 in good health. Some clones in this sample may be carry-over from other donors' samples. This chain uses TRBV5-8 with TRBJ2-5; D could derive from TRBD1 or TRBD2 (5 bases each). The sequencing input was naive CD4+ T cells from PBMCs. Subset noted: CD45RA+ positively selected. Here the CDR3 DNA reads TGTGCCAGCAGCCAGAGGGGTTACGACCAAGAGACCCAGTACTTC. Translating gives CASSQRGYDQETQYF.